The table lists the clone carrying this TCR beta chain with a few counts. This sample is part of a study of T-cell reconstitution after alpha-beta-depleted transplantation in children. Per germline, CDR1 SEHNR and CDR2 FQNEAQ (reference sequence). This CDR3 is built from 13 residues. Trimming removed 5 bases at V and 2 bases at J, with 8 bases between. TCRbeta library construction was performed incorporating unique molecular identifiers. One entry per CDR3 protein, called by TCRdb with MiXCR from the PCR reads. The top ten clones hold under 7% of a sample with 490,000 or so distinct CDR3 sequences, around 12% of them seen once.

The clonotype originates from a human donor who donated a stem cell graft to a child with combined immunodeficiency. Material: PBMCs from the stem cell graft donor, obtained from the stem cell graft. The genes are TRBV7-9 and TRBJ2-3; the D gene is possibly TRBD2 (6 bases). The CDR3 DNA is TGTGCCAGCAGCCGGACTACCACAGATACGCAGTATTTT. It yields the protein CASSRTTTDTQYF.